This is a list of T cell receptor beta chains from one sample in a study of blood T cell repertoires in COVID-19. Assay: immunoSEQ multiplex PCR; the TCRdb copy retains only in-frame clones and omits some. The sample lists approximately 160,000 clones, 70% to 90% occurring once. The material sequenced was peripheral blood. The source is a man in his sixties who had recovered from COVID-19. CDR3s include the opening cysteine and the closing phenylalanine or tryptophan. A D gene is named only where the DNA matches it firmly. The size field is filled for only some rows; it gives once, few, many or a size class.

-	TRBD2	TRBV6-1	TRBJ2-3	TGTGCCAGCAGTGGTACTAGCGGGGGGGCTAGAGATACGCAGTATTTT	CASSGTSGGARDTQYF
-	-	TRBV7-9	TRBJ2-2	TGTGCCAGCAGCTCCCCTGGAGGAAAGACCGGGGAGCTGTTTTTT	CASSSPGGKTGELFF
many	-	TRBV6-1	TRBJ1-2	TGTGCCAGCAGTGAAGCGGCCAGGGTACGAGGTGGCTACACCTTC	CASSEAARVRGGYTF
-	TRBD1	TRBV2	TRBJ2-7	TGTGCCAGCAGGGCAGGGGGCGTAGACGAGCAGTACTTC	CASRAGGVDEQYF
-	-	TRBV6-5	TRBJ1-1	TGTGCCAGCATACAGGGCGATTGGACTGAAGCTTTCTTT	CASIQGDWTEAFF
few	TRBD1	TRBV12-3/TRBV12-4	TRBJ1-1	TGTGCCAGCACCCAAACCCGGACAGGCGAAGCTTTCTTT	CASTQTRTGEAFF
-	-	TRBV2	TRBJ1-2	TGTGCCAGCAGTGATACAGGGTTCCGTGGCTACACCTTC	CASSDTGFRGYTF
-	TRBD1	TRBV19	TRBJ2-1	TGTGCCAGTAGCGGGACAGGGGGTGCGGGGAATGAGCAGTTCTTC	CASSGTGGAGNEQFF
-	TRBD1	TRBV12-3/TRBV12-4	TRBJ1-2	TGTGCCAGCAGCGGGGGACAGTGGGGTGGCTACACCTTC	CASSGGQWGGYTF
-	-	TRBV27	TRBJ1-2	TGTGCCAGCATGGGGAGGCCGAACAGCGGTGGCTACACCTTC	CASMGRPNSGGYTF
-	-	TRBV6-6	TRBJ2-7	TGTGCCAGCAGTTACTCCACAGTCTCCTACGAGCAGTACTTC	CASSYSTVSYEQYF
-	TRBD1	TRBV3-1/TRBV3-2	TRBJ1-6	TGTGCCAGCAGCCAAGGACAGGGTAACTCACCCCTCCACTTT	CASSQGQGNSPLHF
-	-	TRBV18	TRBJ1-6	TGTGCCAGCTCACAGGGGCCGCACCATAATTCACCCCTCCACTTT	CASSQGPHHNSPLHF
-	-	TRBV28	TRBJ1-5	TGTGCCAGCAGTTTAGGACTGATCAATCAGCCCCAGCATTTT	CASSLGLINQPQHF
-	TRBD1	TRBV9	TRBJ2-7	TGTGCCAGCAGTTTCGAAGGGACAGAGAACTACGAGCAGTACTTC	CASSFEGTENYEQYF
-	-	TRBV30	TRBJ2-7	TGTGCCTGGAGTGTTATGACTTCCTACGAGCAGTACTTC	CAWSVMTSYEQYF
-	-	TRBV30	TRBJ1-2	TGTGCCTGGAGTTGGCAGAACTATGGCTACACCTTC	CAWSWQNYGYTF
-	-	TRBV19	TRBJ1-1	TGTGCCACCGGGACGGGAGGGAAAGCTTTCTTT	CATGTGGKAFF
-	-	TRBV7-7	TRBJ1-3	TGTGCTAGCAGCCTAGGAGCGGGGACCGGAAACACCATATATTTT	CASSLGAGTGNTIYF
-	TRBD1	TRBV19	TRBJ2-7	TGTGCCAGTAGCACCGGACAGGGTAAAGGTTACGAGCAGTACTTC	CASSTGQGKGYEQYF
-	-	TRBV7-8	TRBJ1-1	TGTGCCAGCAGCTTAGGTGGCAGGGGCTTTGAAGCTTTCTTT	CASSLGGRGFEAFF
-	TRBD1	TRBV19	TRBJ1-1	TGTGCCAGTAGTATTACAGGGGGGTGGACTGAAGCTTTCTTT	CASSITGGWTEAFF
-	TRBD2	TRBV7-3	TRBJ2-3	TGTGCCAGCAGCTTATTTAGCGGGGGTGGTAGCACAGATACGCAGTATTTT	CASSLFSGGGSTDTQYF
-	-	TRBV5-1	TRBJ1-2	TGCGCCAGCAGCTCTTCAGGGATCTATGGCTACACCTTC	CASSSSGIYGYTF
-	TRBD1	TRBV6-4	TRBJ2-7	TGTGCCAGCAGTGGCGGGACAGGGGTTTCCGAGCAGTACTTC	CASSGGTGVSEQYF
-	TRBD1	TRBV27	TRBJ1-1	TGTGCCAGCAGTTCCGACAGGGCTCCAGGAGCTTTCTTT	CASSSDRAPGAFF
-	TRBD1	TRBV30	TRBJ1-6	TGTGCCTGGAGTTTTTCGGGACAGAGCGCACCCCTCCACTTT	CAWSFSGQSAPLHF
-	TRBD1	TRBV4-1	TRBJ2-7	TGCGCCAGCAGCCGGGGGTCCGACAGGGGGACAGCCTACGAGCAGTACTTC	CASSRGSDRGTAYEQYF
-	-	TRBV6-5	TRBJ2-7	TGTGCCAGCAGTTATGGGGGGGCTTCCAACGAGCAGTACTTC	CASSYGGASNEQYF
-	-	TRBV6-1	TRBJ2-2	TGTGCCAGCAGTGTTGGGACATTTTCGAACACCGGGGAGCTGTTTTTT	CASSVGTFSNTGELFF
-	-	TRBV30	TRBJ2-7	TGTGCCTGGAGTGCTTGGGGGCCCTACGAGCAGTACTTC	CAWSAWGPYEQYF
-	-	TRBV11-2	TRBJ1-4	TGTGCCAGCAGCGCCCGTTGGGGGAGGGAAGCTAATGAAAAACTGTTTTTT	CASSARWGREANEKLFF
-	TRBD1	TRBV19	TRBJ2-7	TGTGCCAGTAGTCGTACATCCGGGACAGCCCTTTTGGAGCAGTACTTC	CASSRTSGTALLEQYF
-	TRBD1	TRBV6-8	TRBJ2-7	TGTGCCAGCAGTTACAGAGGGGGCGCCTCCGAGCAGTACTTC	CASSYRGGASEQYF
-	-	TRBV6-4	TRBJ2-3	TGTGCCAGCAGTCAGCTAGCGAGCACAGATACGCAGTATTTT	CASSQLASTDTQYF
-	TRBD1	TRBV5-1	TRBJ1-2	TGCGCCAGCAGCCAAACGACAGGGGGATATGGCTACACCTTC	CASSQTTGGYGYTF
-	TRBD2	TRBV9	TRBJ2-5	TGTGCCAGCAGCGTAGGTGATAGCGGGGGACAAGAGACCCAGTACTTC	CASSVGDSGGQETQYF
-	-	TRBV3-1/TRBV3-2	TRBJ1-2	TGTGCCAGCAGCCAAGTGGCCAGGGACTACACCTTC	CASSQVARDYTF
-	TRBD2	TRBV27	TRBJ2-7	TGTGCCAGCAGTAGCGGGGGATCCTACGAGCAGTACTTC	CASSSGGSYEQYF
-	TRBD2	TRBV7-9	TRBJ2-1	TGTGCCAGCAGCCGCAGCCCAGCGGGGGGGGGAAACAATGAGCAGTTCTTC	CASSRSPAGGGNNEQFF
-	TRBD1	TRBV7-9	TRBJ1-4	TGTGCCATCGCGTCAGGGGGAGCAACTAATGAAAAACTGTTTTTT	CAIASGGATNEKLFF
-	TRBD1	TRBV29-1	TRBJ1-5	TGCAGCGTTGGCCTACAGGGGGCGGGTCAGCCCCAGCATTTT	CSVGLQGAGQPQHF
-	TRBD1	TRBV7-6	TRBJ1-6	TGTGCCAGCAGCTTAGCGACAGGGTCGGATTCACCCCTCCACTTT	CASSLATGSDSPLHF
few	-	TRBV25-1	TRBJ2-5	TGTGCCAGCAGTGAACCGGGGTCAAAATCGGAGACCCAGTACTTC	CASSEPGSKSETQYF